This record looks at one T cell receptor beta chain sequence and its context. The antigen remains unidentified. The same CDR3 also results from other DNA sequences found in this sample. Germline V gene data show CDR1 as SGHNT and CDR2 as YENEEA. The CDR3 is made up of 13 amino acids. V lost 1 base and J lost 1, with 5 bases in between. The entry originates in a study of shared clonotypes between healthy human individuals. Study observations and caveats: Compared with clonotypes that all four donors shared, non-shared clonotypes had lower generation probabilities. Investigators collected only blood, and repertoires in tissues likely differ.

Repertoires were generated with immunoSEQ multiplex PCR, while TCRdb's copy carries only in-frame clones and drops some. The sample holds some 1.5 million clones, approximately 97% seen once. The sequence derives from a man younger than 40 in good health. The sequencing input was naive CD4+ T cells sorted from blood. This sample's subset: CD45RA+ positively selected. The V and J genes are TRBV11-3 and TRBJ2-7; D unresolved. CDR3 bases: TGTGCCAGCAGCTTAGGGGATTCCTACGAGCAGTACTTC. It yields the protein CASSLGDSYEQYF.